This T cell receptor beta chain was captured by sequencing in a study of T cell repertoires in cytomegalovirus infection (dated by TCRdb to about 2019). General notes on the study: Because public TCR beta signatures pointed to carriage of CMV infection together with the matching HLA type, the HLA type of each donor mattered for the analysis. Results and caveats for the whole study, not just this receptor: Cumulative frequency of public TCR beta family members discriminated carriers of CMV infection plus the relevant HLA type in this cohort and an independent roughly 350-donor cohort. The ex vivo response was dominated by HLA-C-restricted CMV-specific TCR beta clonotypes, which also provided the single most frequent clonotype in two of eight donors.

From the germline V gene, CDR1 is SNHLY and CDR2 is FYNNEI. Its CDR3 holds 14 amino acids, cysteine through phenylalanine. Kept here is only the CDR3 DNA, which spans 42 bases and is read in frame from base 1. V was cut back by 5 bases and J by 0 bases, leaving a gap of 8 bases between them. On this clonotype itself: There is no known antigen for this receptor. Per-base qualities were not stored, and no clone one base away is much larger.

Data came from an Illumina HiSeq 1500. TCRdb reprocessed the public reads (quality trimming at Q25 with fastp, clone calling with MiXCR) and kept in-frame beta chains. Rows are unified per CDR3 protein, each entry keeping the most common DNA and genes. Counted in this sample were 200,000 to 300,000 distinct CDR3 sequences; approximately 15% of them appeared once. The ten most abundant clones make up around 8.8% of the sample. The sequence was obtained from a human donor in good health (CMV status not recorded). Some clones in this sample may be carry-over from other donors' samples. The chain uses TRBV2 and TRBJ1-5; the D gene is possibly TRBD1, with 5 bases matching. Sequencing was carried out using PBMCs. The DNA sequence is as follows: TGTGCCAGCAGTTTGGACAATAGCAATCAGCCCCAGCATTTT. Translation gives CASSLDNSNQPQHF.